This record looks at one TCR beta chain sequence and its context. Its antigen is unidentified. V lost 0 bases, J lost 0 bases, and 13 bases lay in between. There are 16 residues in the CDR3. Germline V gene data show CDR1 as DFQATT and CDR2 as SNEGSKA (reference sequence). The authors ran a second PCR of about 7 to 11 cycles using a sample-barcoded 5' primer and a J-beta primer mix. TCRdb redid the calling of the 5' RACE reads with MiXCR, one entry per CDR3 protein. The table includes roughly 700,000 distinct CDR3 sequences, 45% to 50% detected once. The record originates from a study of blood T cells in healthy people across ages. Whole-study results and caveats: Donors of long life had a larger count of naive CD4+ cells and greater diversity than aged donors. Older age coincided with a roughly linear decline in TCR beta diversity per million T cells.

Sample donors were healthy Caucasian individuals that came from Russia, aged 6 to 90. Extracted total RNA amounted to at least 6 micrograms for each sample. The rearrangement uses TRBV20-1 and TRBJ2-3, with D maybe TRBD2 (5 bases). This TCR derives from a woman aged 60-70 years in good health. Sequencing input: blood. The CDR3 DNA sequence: TGCAGTGCTAGAGATCGGTCTAGCAGGAGCACAGATACGCAGTATTTT. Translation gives CSARDRSSRSTDTQYF.